The subject of this entry is one T cell receptor beta chain. The method was immunoSEQ multiplex PCR; TCRdb's version includes in-frame clones alone and lacks a portion of them. The sample contains 54,000 or so clones, 94% of which appear only once. The sample belongs to a study of technical replicates of blood from a few donors. The V end lost 7 bases, the J end lost 7 bases, and 13 bases lay between the germline ends. The CDR3 is 13 amino acids. Germline V gene sequence: CDR1 SGHAT, CDR2 FQNNGV. The receptor was derived from a human donor in good health. Source material: T cells isolated from PBMCs. This chain uses TRBV11-2 with TRBJ2-2; a possible D gene is TRBD2 (6 bases). The CDR3 region is CASNPGGDGELFF. As DNA, the CDR3 is TGTGCCAGCAATCCCGGGGGTGACGGGGAGCTGTTTTTT.